The 29 T cell receptor beta chains below come from one sample, sequenced in a study of CXCR3-negative and CXCR3-positive naive CD8 T cells. UMI-labeled 5' RACE yielded the TRB cDNA libraries. One entry per CDR3 protein, without DNA, is what TCRdb gives after re-calling the 5' RACE reads. In total, the table holds over 50,000 distinct CDR3 sequences. Broader study findings: Greater hydrophobicity was found in TRB CDR3s of CXCR3-positive naive cells than of CXCR3-negative naive cells.

These TCRs are of unknown antigen specificity. Specimen: naive CXCR3+ CD8+ T cells from blood. Subset: CD45RO-CCR7+CD27+CD95- naive CD8+ T cells expressing CXCR3 (TNR3+). Source of these receptors: a human donor in good health. Some clones in this sample may be carry-over from other donors' samples.

This chain connects TRBV9 to TRBJ1-2. Looked up from germline, CDR1 is SGDLS and CDR2 is YYNGEE. This CDR3 contains 13 residues. The CDR3 spells CASSGSSYYGYTF. Full variable domain (missing parts from reference TRBV9 and TRBJ1-2): DSGVTQTPKHLITATGQRVTLRCSPRSGDLSVYWYQQSLDQGLQFLIQYYNGEERAKGNILERFSAQQFPDLHSELNLSSLELGDSALYFCASSGSSYYGYTFGSGTRLTVV.

This chain uses TRBV25-1 with TRBJ1-1. Germline V gene lookup returns CDR1 MGHDK and CDR2 SYGVNS. This CDR3 spans 12 amino acids. CDR3 in amino acids: CASRNRNTEAFF.

The V gene is TRBV4-1, the J gene TRBJ2-7; the D call from TCRdb, TRBD2, cannot be confirmed without DNA. The CDR3 is 18 amino acids. The V gene's germline CDR1 is MGHRA and CDR2 YSYEKL. This CDR3 reads CASSHGLAGGLHSYEQYF.

This rearrangement joins TRBV7-8 to TRBJ2-1. CDR1 is SGHVS and CDR2 is FQNEAQ in the germline V gene. This CDR3 is built from 15 residues. The chain's CDR3 is CASSDQGGSYNEQFF.

The chain uses TRBV4-3 and TRBJ2-3. CDR3 size: 16 residues. CDR1 and CDR2 (germline): LGHNA, YSLEER. The CDR3 reads CASSQGGYQPTDTQYF.

The gene calls are TRBV14 and TRBJ2-1; the TCRdb call, TRBD2, lacks DNA for checking. CDR1 and CDR2 from the germline V gene are SGHDN and FVKESK. This CDR3 has 15 amino acids. Here the CDR3 reads CASSQVLATYNEQFF.

The genes are TRBV18 and TRBJ2-1. CDR3 length equals 12 residues. The V gene's germline CDR1 is KGHSH and CDR2 LQKENI. CDR3: CASSLSTNEQFF.

The CDR3 loop is CSVEGSKAYEQYF. This chain joins TRBV29-1 and TRBJ2-7. The CDR3 sequence is 13 residues long. CDR1 and CDR2 from the germline V gene are SQVTM and ANQGSEA.

This chain uses TRBV14 with TRBJ2-7. CDR1 is SGHDN and CDR2 is FVKESK in the germline V gene. CDR3 length: 15 amino acids. The CDR3: CASSQVAAAPNEQYF.

The V and J genes are TRBV29-1 and TRBJ2-1; TCRdb's D gene call, TRBD1, goes unchecked for lack of DNA. CDR1 is SQVTM, CDR2 ANQGSEA, per germline. The CDR3 length is 13 residues. The CDR3: CSVVTGDGNEQFF.

The CDR3 sequence: CASSTRGDQETQYF. The chain joins TRBV5-4 to TRBJ2-5. The CDR3 totals 14 residues. Germline CDR1 reads SGHNT; CDR2 reads YYREEE (reference sequence).

The chain recombines TRBV12-5 with TRBJ2-1. The CDR3 has 16 residues. Looked up from germline, CDR1 is LGHNT and CDR2 is FRNRAP. CDR3: CASGLVRPSSYNEQFF.

The chain has TRBV2 and TRBJ2-7; the D call of TRBD1 rests on TCRdb alone, since no DNA is present to check it. Germline V CDR1 and CDR2: SNHLY, FYNNEI. CDR3 length equals 15 residues. The CDR3 spells CASSEWAQGLYEQYF.

The rearrangement uses TRBV5-1 and TRBJ2-3; without DNA, the TCRdb call of TRBD1 cannot be checked. The CDR3 has 15 residues. Germline V gene sequence: CDR1 SGHRS, CDR2 YFSETQ. The CDR3 sequence: CASRLAGDWADTQYF.

The chain uses TRBV10-3 and TRBJ2-1; TCRdb proposes TRBD2, but this gene call is untestable without DNA. This CDR3 is 20 amino acids long. Germline CDR1 is ENHRY and CDR2 is SYGVKD. CDR3 loop: CAISDQLAGAVKSSYNEQFF.

The rearrangement links TRBV29-1 to TRBJ2-5; the D call of TRBD1 rests on TCRdb alone, since no DNA is present to check it. The CDR3 spans 15 residues. Germline V gene lookup returns CDR1 SQVTM and CDR2 ANQGSEA. CDR3 loop: CSVDRLLGGKETQYF.

The V gene is TRBV10-3, the J gene TRBJ1-1; TCRdb's D gene call, TRBD1, goes unchecked for lack of DNA. There are 14 residues in the CDR3. CDR1 is ENHRY and CDR2 is SYGVKD in the germline V gene. The chain's CDR3 is CAISEQGQNTEAFF.

The rearrangement joins TRBV7-2 to TRBJ2-7. Germline loops: CDR1 SGHTA, CDR2 FQGNSA. This CDR3 spans 12 amino acids. The CDR3 region is CASSRESYEQYF.

V gene TRBV28 combines with J gene TRBJ2-1; TCRdb proposes TRBD1, but this gene call is untestable without DNA. Germline-derived CDR1 and CDR2 are MDHEN and SYDVKM. This CDR3 is 15 amino acids long. CDR3 in amino acids: CASRPPRGALNEQFF.

V gene TRBV15 combines with J gene TRBJ1-5; the D call from TCRdb, TRBD1, cannot be confirmed without DNA. Germline values: CDR1 LNHNV, CDR2 YYDKDF (reference sequence). The CDR3 contains 14 residues. This CDR3 reads CATSPGQGFQPQHF.

The chain combines TRBV29-1 with TRBJ2-7. The length of the CDR3 is 12 residues. In germline, CDR1 is SQVTM, CDR2 ANQGSEA. CDR3 sequence: CSVTDVSYEQCF.

The V gene is TRBV4-3, the J gene TRBJ2-3. The CDR3 totals 14 residues. Germline CDR1 and CDR2: LGHNA and YSLEER. The CDR3: CASSQGASTDTQYF.

V usage is TRBV6-1 and J usage is TRBJ1-3. Germline V gene lookup returns CDR1 MNHNS and CDR2 SASEGT. This CDR3 is 16 amino acids long. The CDR3 sequence is CASSERWQNSGNTIYF.

The chain recombines TRBV7-9 with TRBJ1-1. The CDR3 contains 15 residues. Looked up from germline, CDR1 is SEHNR and CDR2 is FQNEAQ (reference sequence). CDR3 loop: CASSPRTVLNTEAFF.

Here the CDR3 reads CASLSGWSSYEQYF. The chain combines TRBV6-6 with TRBJ2-7. Germline assignment: CDR1 MNHNY and CDR2 SVGAGI (reference sequence). This CDR3 has 14 residues.

The chain links TRBV27 to TRBJ1-1; the D gene TCRdb calls, TRBD1, cannot be checked with no DNA. The germline CDR1 and CDR2 sequences are MNHEY and SMNVEV (reference sequence). The CDR3 totals 14 residues. The CDR3 loop reads CASSSGTGYTEAFF.

The chain couples TRBV29-1 to TRBJ2-1; TCRdb lists TRBD2, though no DNA is available to test this call. The CDR3 totals 13 residues. CDR1 is SQVTM and CDR2 is ANQGSEA in the germline V gene. The CDR3 region is CSDSGGSYNEQFF.

This chain uses TRBV12-3 or TRBV12-4 with TRBJ2-4; TCRdb gives TRBD2 as the D gene, but with no DNA this cannot be confirmed. CDR3 length: 13 amino acids. The CDR3 loop reads CASSFGLENIQYF.

CDR3 in amino acids: CASSEGPGARYEQYF. The chain links TRBV6-4 to TRBJ2-7. Germline CDR1 reads MRHNA; CDR2 reads SNTAGT. The CDR3 runs 15 residues.